A single sample gave rise to the 17 T cell receptor beta chains below, sequenced in a study of blood T cells in healthy people across ages (dated by TCRdb to the mid-2010s). Library preparation used 5' RACE. A second PCR of about 6 to 12 cycles was performed with a sample-barcoded 5' primer and a J-beta primer mix. TCRdb redid the processing of the public reads, applying fastp at Q25 and MiXCR, and retained in-frame beta chains. Each entry merges the rows of one CDR3 protein and shows their most common DNA and genes. Recorded for this sample are some 1,800,000 distinct CDR3 sequences; around 40% of them occurred a single time. The ten biggest clones cover 23% of the sample. Sequenced material: blood. These receptors originate from a human donor in good health.

V is TRBV5-1 and J is TRBJ1-2, with D possibly TRBD1 on 6 matching bases. Germline V CDR1 and CDR2: SGHRS, YFSETQ. Trimming took 4 bases from V and 8 from J, leaving 15 bases between them. The CDR3 length is 13 residues. CDR3 nucleotide sequence: TGCGCCAGCAGCGAGGGGGGACTTGAAGGCTACACCTTC. It is translated as CASSEGGLEGYTF.

Comments on this clonotype: One end of the junction varies from germline; a read error may be responsible. The CDR3: CASSHRLAEGYEQCF. The CDR3 nucleotides are TGCGCCAGCAGCCACAGACTAGCGGAAGGCTACGAGCAGTGCTTC. This chain connects TRBV4-1 to TRBJ2-7; 9 bases match TRBD2. The germline V gene encodes CDR1 MGHRA and CDR2 YSYEKL. The CDR3 has 15 residues.

This rearrangement joins TRBV4-3 to TRBJ1-3; D gene uncertain. Per the germline V gene, CDR1 is LGHNA and CDR2 is YSLEER. The CDR3 sequence is 14 residues long. V gave up 1 base and J gave up 4 bases, with 8 bases separating them. The CDR3: CASSQATRGNTIYF. The CDR3 DNA reads TGCGCCAGCAGCCAAGCTACACGGGGAAACACCATATATTTT.

This clonotype has only a few counts. The chain joins TRBV4-3 to TRBJ2-7, with TRBD1 matching 7 bases. Germline trimming cut 0 bases from V and 2 bases from J; bases unmatched to any gene: 13. Germline values: CDR1 LGHNA, CDR2 YSLEER. This CDR3 comprises 18 residues. CDR3 sequence: CASSQDNVQGEGPYEQYF. The DNA of the CDR3 is TGCGCCAGCAGCCAAGACAACGTTCAGGGGGAAGGACCCTACGAGCAGTACTTC.

The gene calls are TRBV6-6 and TRBJ1-5, with a weak D call TRBD1 (6 bases). Germline CDR1 MNHNY, CDR2 SVGAGI (reference sequence). V lost 7 bases to trimming and J lost 3 bases, with 19 bases between them. The CDR3 spans 16 residues. CDR3 amino acids: CASTPRGGSSNQPQHF. The CDR3 nucleotides are TGTGCCAGCACCCCGCGAGGGGGAAGTTCCAATCAGCCCCAGCATTTT.

This clonotype came up once. The J gene is TRBJ2-1, the V gene TRBV7-2, with D perhaps TRBD1 (6 bases). Trimming pared 1 base from V and 6 bases from J, leaving 13 bases between. Germline V lookup: CDR1 SGHTA, CDR2 FQGNSA. This CDR3 spans 15 amino acids. In DNA, the CDR3 is TGTGCCAGCAGCTTAGGAGGGACACGGATCAATGAGCAGTTCTTC. Protein sequence: CASSLGGTRINEQFF. Full variable domain (rest looked up from reference TRBV7-2 and TRBJ2-1): GAGVSQSPSNKVTEKGKDVELRCDPISGHTALYWYRQSLGQGLEFLIYFQGNSAPDKSGLPSDRFSAERTGGSVSTLTIQRTQQEDSAVYLCASSLGGTRINEQFFGPGTRLTVL.

About this clonotype: A single base separates this from a much larger clone, so it may be a read error. The rearrangement uses TRBV12-3 or TRBV12-4 and TRBJ2-3, with D possibly matching TRBD2 (6 bases). Trimming removed 4 bases at V and 2 bases at J, with 25 bases between. CDR3 size: 19 residues. The DNA for the CDR3 is TGTGCCAGCAGTTCACGCACAGGTACTAGCACTGAGCACACAGATACGCAGTATTTT. Its translation: CASSSRTGTSTEHTDTQYF.

This clonotype appeared a few times. V usage is TRBV29-1 and J usage is TRBJ1-2; D is ambiguous. Trimming removed 4 bases at V and 0 bases at J, with 15 bases between. The length of the CDR3 is 15 residues. Germline V gene data show CDR1 as SQVTM and CDR2 as ANQGSEA. CDR3 sequence (DNA): TGCAGCGTTGCTCCCTCGGGCAGTTCTAACTATGGCTACACCTTC. Translating it yields CSVAPSGSSNYGYTF.

This clonotype was counted only a few times. The chain has TRBV9 and TRBJ1-5, with D tentatively TRBD1 (6 bases). The CDR3 is 16 amino acids. V was cut by 2 bases and J by 3 bases, with 15 bases left in between. Germline V CDR1 and CDR2: SGDLS, YYNGEE. CDR3 residues: CASSVGSDRDNQPQHF. The CDR3 coding sequence is TGTGCCAGCAGCGTGGGCTCGGACAGAGACAATCAGCCCCAGCATTTT.

V is TRBV6-2 or TRBV6-3 and J is TRBJ1-6, with TRBD1 matching 7 bases. This CDR3 comprises 14 residues. With V trimmed by 10 bases and J by 14 bases, 17 bases remained unmatched. The germline CDR1 and CDR2 sequences are MNHEY and SVGEGT. This CDR3 is CAISRTGAPFSLHF. CDR3 DNA: TGTGCCATCTCCAGGACAGGCGCCCCCTTTTCCCTCCACTTT.

The chain has TRBV27 and TRBJ1-2, with D tentatively TRBD1 (6 bases). The V gene's germline CDR1 is MNHEY and CDR2 SMNVEV (reference sequence). This CDR3 contains 14 residues. Trimming pared 6 bases from V and 4 bases from J, leaving 15 bases between. Written as DNA, the CDR3 is TGTGCCAGCAGACCCACAGGGCGGTCCTATGGCTACACCTTC. Amino acids: CASRPTGRSYGYTF.

J is TRBJ1-2 and V is TRBV27, with a possible D match to TRBD1 (6 bases). This CDR3 is built from 13 residues. The germline CDR1 and CDR2 sequences are MNHEY and SMNVEV (reference sequence). Trimming left V 4 bases short and J 6 bases short, with 12 bases between. The CDR3 bases are TGTGCCAGCAGTTCCGCAGGGGTCCATGGCTACACCTTC. Translation gives CASSSAGVHGYTF.

CDR3 sequence reads: CASSPLALSSYNEQFF. CDR3 nucleotide sequence: TGTGCCAGCAGCCCATTAGCGTTGAGCTCCTACAATGAGCAGTTCTTC. The J gene is TRBJ2-1, the V gene TRBV13, with a possible D match to TRBD2 (5 bases). The CDR3 has 16 amino acids. Between the trimmed V and J ends, which lost 5 bases and 0 bases, there was a span of 14 bases. The V gene's germline CDR1 is PRHDT and CDR2 FYEKMQ (reference sequence).

In its sample, this clonotype was seen many times. This chain joins TRBV29-1 and TRBJ1-2, with D tentatively TRBD1 (5 bases). The CDR3 sequence is 16 residues long. In germline, CDR1 is SQVTM, CDR2 ANQGSEA. V was cut by 6 bases and J by 2 bases, with 22 bases left in between. Here the CDR3 reads CSVISRQVGGNYGYTF. In nucleotides, the CDR3 is TGCAGCGTGATTTCACGGCAGGTCGGGGGAAACTATGGCTACACCTTC.

The genes are TRBV29-1 and TRBJ2-3, with 7 bases that match TRBD1. Germline assignment: CDR1 SQVTM and CDR2 ANQGSEA. This CDR3 has 15 amino acids. With 3 bases clipped from V and 3 bases from J, the junction kept 9 bases outside the gene matches. The CDR3 bases are TGCAGCGTTGATAGGAGGCCAGGGGGAACAGATACGCAGTATTTT. This encodes CSVDRRPGGTDTQYF.

The chain uses TRBV4-3 and TRBJ1-4; 9 bases are shared with TRBD1. V shed 2 bases, J shed 10 bases, and the junction held 2 bases outside the gene matches. This CDR3 has 13 amino acids. Looked up from germline, CDR1 is LGHNA and CDR2 is YSLEER. CDR3 protein: CASSQMTGGKLFF. The CDR3, as DNA: TGCGCCAGCAGCCAAATGACAGGGGGAAAACTGTTTTTT.

The V and J genes are TRBV12-3 or TRBV12-4 and TRBJ2-1; perhaps TRBD2 as D (6 bases). Between the trimmed V and J ends, which lost 8 bases and 2 bases, there was a span of 16 bases. There are 15 residues in the CDR3. In DNA form, the CDR3 reads TGTGCCAGCCTTCCGGGACTCCTTACCTACAATGAGCAGTTCTTC. Amino acid sequence: CASLPGLLTYNEQFF.